This entry concerns a single T cell receptor beta chain. Libraries were prepared by immunoSEQ multiplex PCR; TCRdb keeps only in-frame clonotypes and omits some of them. The sample yields around 220,000 clones, about 90% seen once. The germline gives CDR1 GTSNPN, CDR2 SVGIG (reference sequence). V lost 1 base to trimming and J lost 6 bases; unmatched junction nucleotides: 5. The CDR3 loop spans 13 amino acids. This entry comes from a study of blood T cell repertoires in COVID-19. Study summary: There were acute and convalescent COVID-19 samples, and they came from the United States, Italy and Spain. In each case, the material was cDNA or gDNA derived from T cells, B-cell-depleted T cells, or PBMCs.

Sequencing input: peripheral blood. The TCR was taken from a woman in her fifties or sixties with acute or convalescent COVID-19. The V gene is TRBV30, the J gene TRBJ1-2, with 7 bases lining up with TRBD1. CDR3 nucleotide sequence: TGTGCCTGGAGTGATACAGGGGAGGATGGCTACACCTTC. This codes for CAWSDTGEDGYTF.